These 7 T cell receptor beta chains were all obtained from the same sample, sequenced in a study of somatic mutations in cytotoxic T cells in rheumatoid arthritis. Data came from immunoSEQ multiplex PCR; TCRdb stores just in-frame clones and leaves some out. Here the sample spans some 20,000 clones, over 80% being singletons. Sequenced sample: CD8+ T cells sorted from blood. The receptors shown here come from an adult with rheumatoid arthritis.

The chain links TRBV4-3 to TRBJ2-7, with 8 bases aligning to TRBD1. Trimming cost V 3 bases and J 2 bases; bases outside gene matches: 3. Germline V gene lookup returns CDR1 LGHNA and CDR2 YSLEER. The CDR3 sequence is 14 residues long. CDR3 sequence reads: CASSQGQEPYEQYF. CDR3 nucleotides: TGCGCCAGCAGCCAGGGACAGGAGCCCTACGAGCAGTACTTC.

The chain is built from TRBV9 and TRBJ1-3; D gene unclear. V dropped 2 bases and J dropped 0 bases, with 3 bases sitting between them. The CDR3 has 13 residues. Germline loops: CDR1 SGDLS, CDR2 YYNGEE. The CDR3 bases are TGTGCCAGCAGCGTTGGCTCTGGAAACACCATATATTTT. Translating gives CASSVGSGNTIYF.

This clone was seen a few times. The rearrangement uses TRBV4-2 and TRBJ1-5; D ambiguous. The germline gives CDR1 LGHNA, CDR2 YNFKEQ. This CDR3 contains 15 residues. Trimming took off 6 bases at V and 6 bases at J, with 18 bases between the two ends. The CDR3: CASRLDVATRQPQHF. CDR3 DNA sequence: TGTGCCAGCAGACTGGACGTAGCCACCCGTCAGCCCCAGCATTTT.

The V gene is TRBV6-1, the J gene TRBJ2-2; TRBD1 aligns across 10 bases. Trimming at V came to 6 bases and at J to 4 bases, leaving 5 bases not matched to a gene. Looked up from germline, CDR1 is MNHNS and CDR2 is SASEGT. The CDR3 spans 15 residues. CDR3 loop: CASRTGTGVTGELFF. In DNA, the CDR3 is TGTGCCAGCAGGACCGGGACAGGGGTCACCGGGGAGCTGTTTTTT.

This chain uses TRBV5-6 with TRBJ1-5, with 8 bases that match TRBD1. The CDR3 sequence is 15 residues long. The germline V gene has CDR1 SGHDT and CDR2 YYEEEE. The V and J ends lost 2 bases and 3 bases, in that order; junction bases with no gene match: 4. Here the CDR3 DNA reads TGTGCCAGCAGCTTCGGCAGGGGGCCCAATCAGCCCCAGCATTTT. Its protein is CASSFGRGPNQPQHF.

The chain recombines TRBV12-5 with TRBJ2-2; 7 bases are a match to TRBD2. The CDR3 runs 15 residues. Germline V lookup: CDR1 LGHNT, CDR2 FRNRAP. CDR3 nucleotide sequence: TGTGCCAGTTGGGGGGGGAGCCCAGACACCGGGGAGCTGTTTTTT. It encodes CASWGGSPDTGELFF.

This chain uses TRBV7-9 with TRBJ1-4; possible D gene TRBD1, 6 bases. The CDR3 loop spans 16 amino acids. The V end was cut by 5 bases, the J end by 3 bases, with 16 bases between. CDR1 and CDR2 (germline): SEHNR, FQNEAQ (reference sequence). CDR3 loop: CASSALGGAANEKLFF. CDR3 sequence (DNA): TGTGCCAGCAGCGCCCTGGGGGGGGCGGCTAATGAAAAACTGTTTTTT.